A selection of T cell receptor beta chains follows, all from one sample in a study of early T cells in non-severe SARS-CoV-2 infection. TCRdb called the 5' RACE reads again in MiXCR, with one record for every CDR3 protein. The sample contains more than 55,000 distinct CDR3 sequences, over 4.5% of which appear only once. The sample in question was whole blood, obtained at baseline. The receptors derive from an adult who was a healthcare worker with PCR-confirmed SARS-CoV-2 infection or an uninfected control (not recorded which). CDR3s include the opening cysteine and the closing phenylalanine or tryptophan. The order of the fields is J gene, D gene, V gene, clone size, CDR3 protein, CDR3 DNA. The D gene is left open where the match is weak. Size tells how often a clone was seen (once, few, many) or the class of an expanded clone, and some rows leave it out.

J: TRBJ2-5; D: -; V: TRBV6-5; size: -; CDR3: CASLQRAGEETQYF; DNA: TGTGCCAGCCTTCAGAGGGCAGGGGAAGAGACCCAGTACTTC
J: TRBJ2-3; D: TRBD2; V: TRBV4-3; size: many; CDR3: CASSQDRSGSGVNADTQYF; DNA: TGCGCCAGCAGCCAAGATAGAAGCGGGAGCGGCGTAAACGCAGATACGCAGTATTTT
J: TRBJ2-5; D: -; V: TRBV28; size: -; CDR3: CASSNRQETQYF; DNA: TGTGCCAGCAGCAACAGACAAGAGACCCAGTACTTC
J: TRBJ2-7; D: TRBD2; V: TRBV27; size: many; CDR3: CASSLTSQYEQYF; DNA: TGTGCCAGCAGTCTGACTAGCCAGTACGAGCAGTACTTC
J: TRBJ2-1; D: -; V: TRBV27; size: -; CDR3: CASSLFASYNEQFF; DNA: TGTGCCAGCAGTTTATTTGCCTCCTACAATGAGCAGTTCTTC
J: TRBJ2-1; D: TRBD2; V: TRBV20-1; size: few; CDR3: CSARPVTSGRQNEQFF; DNA: TGCAGTGCTAGACCAGTGACTAGCGGGCGGCAAAATGAGCAGTTCTTC
J: TRBJ1-1; D: TRBD1; V: TRBV18; size: many; CDR3: CASSSTITTGPHTEAFF; DNA: TGTGCCAGCTCATCGACCATAACGACAGGGCCCCACACTGAAGCTTTCTTT
J: TRBJ2-1; D: TRBD1; V: TRBV28; size: few; CDR3: CASSRGQGWNEQFF; DNA: TGTGCCAGCAGCCGGGGACAGGGGTGGAATGAGCAGTTCTTC
J: TRBJ1-2; D: -; V: TRBV6-1; size: -; CDR3: CASTGDYGYTF; DNA: TGTGCCAGTACCGGTGACTATGGCTACACCTTC
J: TRBJ1-1; D: TRBD1; V: TRBV6-5; size: many; CDR3: CASERWGQGALGASEAFF; DNA: TGTGCCAGCGAGCGGTGGGGACAGGGGGCTCTCGGGGCTTCTGAAGCTTTCTTT
J: TRBJ2-3; D: TRBD2; V: TRBV11-3; size: many; CDR3: CASSTGTSGTDTQYF; DNA: TGTGCCAGCAGCACTGGGACTAGCGGGACAGATACGCAGTATTTT
J: TRBJ2-1; D: -; V: TRBV7-2; size: many; CDR3: CASSLGVNNEQFF; DNA: TGTGCCAGCAGCTTAGGGGTAAATAATGAGCAGTTCTTC
J: TRBJ2-1; D: -; V: TRBV7-6; size: many; CDR3: CASSHGQSGYNEQFF; DNA: TGTGCCAGCAGCCATGGACAGTCAGGGTACAATGAGCAGTTCTTC
J: TRBJ1-1; D: -; V: TRBV5-4; size: many; CDR3: CASSLDGRQAFF; DNA: TGTGCCAGCAGCTTGGATGGACGTCAAGCTTTCTTT
J: TRBJ2-7; D: -; V: TRBV7-9; size: -; CDR3: CASSPETSHF; DNA: TGTGCCAGCAGCCCGGAAACGAGTCACTTC
J: TRBJ2-1; D: -; V: TRBV5-4; size: -; CDR3: CASSPREEPLYNEQFF; DNA: TGTGCCAGCTCGCCTAGAGAAGAACCCCTCTACAATGAGCAGTTCTTC
J: TRBJ2-5; D: -; V: TRBV19; size: many; CDR3: CASSIDSEETQYF; DNA: TGTGCCAGTAGTATCGATTCGGAAGAGACCCAGTACTTC
J: TRBJ2-3; D: TRBD2; V: TRBV10-3; size: -; CDR3: CAISSGRGGDTQYF; DNA: TGTGCCATCAGTAGCGGGAGAGGAGGAGATACGCAGTATTTT
J: TRBJ2-1; D: -; V: TRBV3-1; size: few; CDR3: CASSQDRASYNEQFF; DNA: TGTGCCAGCAGCCAAGATCGGGCTAGCTACAATGAGCAGTTCTTC
J: TRBJ1-1; D: -; V: TRBV21-1; size: many; CDR3: CASSKESEGGRIEAFF; DNA: TGTGCCAGCAGCAAAGAGAGTGAAGGGGGAAGAATAGAAGCTTTCTTT
J: TRBJ1-6; D: -; V: TRBV7-2; size: many; CDR3: CASSLDRSPLHF; DNA: TGTGCCAGCAGCTTAGATAGATCACCCCTCCACTTT
J: TRBJ1-2; D: -; V: TRBV7-9; size: few; CDR3: CASSSLQGYGYTF; DNA: TGTGCCAGCAGCTCACTACAGGGATATGGCTACACCTTC
J: TRBJ2-1; D: -; V: TRBV7-9; size: many; CDR3: CASSPPSTPNEQFF; DNA: TGTGCCAGCAGCCCACCCTCAACCCCCAATGAGCAGTTCTTC
J: TRBJ2-7; D: -; V: TRBV20-1; size: many; CDR3: CSARVGRTDEYEQYF; DNA: TGCAGTGCTAGAGTGGGCCGGACGGATGAATACGAGCAGTACTTC
J: TRBJ2-3; D: -; V: TRBV20-1; size: few; CDR3: CSASFGGGSDTQYF; DNA: TGCAGTGCTAGTTTCGGGGGAGGATCAGATACGCAGTATTTT
J: TRBJ1-5; D: TRBD1; V: TRBV5-1; size: few; CDR3: CASFQGALHNQPQHF; DNA: TGCGCCAGTTTCCAGGGGGCGCTTCACAATCAGCCCCAGCATTTT
J: TRBJ1-5; D: TRBD1; V: TRBV28; size: many; CDR3: CASSPGQGPQHF; DNA: TGTGCCAGCAGTCCGGGACAGGGGCCCCAGCATTTT
J: TRBJ1-6; D: TRBD1; V: TRBV27; size: many; CDR3: CASRLRTGGSPLHF; DNA: TGTGCCAGCAGGTTAAGGACAGGGGGTTCACCCCTCCACTTT
J: TRBJ2-5; D: -; V: TRBV20-1; size: medium-sized; CDR3: CSARDLVAFQETQYF; DNA: TGCAGTGCTAGAGATTTAGTAGCGTTTCAAGAGACCCAGTACTTC
J: TRBJ2-1; D: TRBD1; V: TRBV6-5; size: few; CDR3: CASRGTGQGAFDEQFF; DNA: TGTGCCAGCAGAGGGACTGGACAGGGGGCATTCGATGAGCAGTTCTTC
J: TRBJ2-1; D: TRBD2; V: TRBV29-1; size: -; CDR3: CSVEGTSGSSYNEQFF; DNA: TGCAGCGTTGAGGGGACTAGCGGGAGCTCCTACAATGAGCAGTTCTTC
J: TRBJ2-7; D: -; V: TRBV7-2; size: few; CDR3: CASRSSSYEQYF; DNA: TGTGCCAGCAGGTCAAGCTCCTACGAGCAGTACTTC
J: TRBJ2-3; D: -; V: TRBV7-2; size: -; CDR3: CASSLGGRHPGDTQYF; DNA: TGTGCCAGCAGCTTAGGCGGACGTCACCCTGGAGATACGCAGTATTTT
J: TRBJ2-3; D: TRBD1; V: TRBV29-1; size: -; CDR3: CSVVRDRGTDTQYF; DNA: TGCAGCGTTGTCCGGGACAGGGGGACAGATACGCAGTATTTT
J: TRBJ2-3; D: -; V: TRBV2; size: many; CDR3: CASSRLASRTDTQYF; DNA: TGTGCCAGCAGCCGTCTAGCGTCCCGCACAGATACGCAGTATTTT
J: TRBJ1-2; D: -; V: TRBV7-2; size: few; CDR3: CASSLTAISGYTF; DNA: TGTGCCAGCAGCTTGACAGCTATATCTGGCTACACCTTC
J: TRBJ2-7; D: -; V: TRBV18; size: few; CDR3: CASSPSTGSGSYEQYF; DNA: TGTGCCAGCTCACCAAGTACAGGGTCTGGCTCCTACGAGCAGTACTTC
J: TRBJ1-1; D: -; V: TRBV20-1; size: -; CDR3: CSASANPNTEAFF; DNA: TGCAGTGCTAGTGCAAACCCGAACACTGAAGCTTTCTTT
J: TRBJ2-1; D: -; V: TRBV7-9; size: many; CDR3: CASSRQDHEQFF; DNA: TGTGCCAGCAGCCGCCAGGATCATGAGCAGTTCTTC
J: TRBJ2-1; D: -; V: TRBV30; size: many; CDR3: CAWSVEGSSRSYNEQFF; DNA: TGTGCCTGGAGTGTAGAAGGGAGTAGCCGCTCCTACAATGAGCAGTTCTTC
J: TRBJ2-3; D: TRBD1; V: TRBV6-5; size: -; CDR3: CASRQGAVVHTQYF; DNA: TGTGCCAGTAGACAGGGGGCGGTTGTTCATACGCAGTATTTT
J: TRBJ2-7; D: TRBD1; V: TRBV20-1; size: many; CDR3: CSASAGTAVSLGYEQYF; DNA: TGCAGTGCTAGTGCCGGGACAGCGGTGTCCTTGGGCTACGAGCAGTACTTC
J: TRBJ2-3; D: -; V: TRBV12-3/TRBV12-4; size: -; CDR3: CASSPGTPTSTDTQYF; DNA: TGTGCCAGCAGCCCGGGGACTCCTACTAGCACAGATACGCAGTATTTT